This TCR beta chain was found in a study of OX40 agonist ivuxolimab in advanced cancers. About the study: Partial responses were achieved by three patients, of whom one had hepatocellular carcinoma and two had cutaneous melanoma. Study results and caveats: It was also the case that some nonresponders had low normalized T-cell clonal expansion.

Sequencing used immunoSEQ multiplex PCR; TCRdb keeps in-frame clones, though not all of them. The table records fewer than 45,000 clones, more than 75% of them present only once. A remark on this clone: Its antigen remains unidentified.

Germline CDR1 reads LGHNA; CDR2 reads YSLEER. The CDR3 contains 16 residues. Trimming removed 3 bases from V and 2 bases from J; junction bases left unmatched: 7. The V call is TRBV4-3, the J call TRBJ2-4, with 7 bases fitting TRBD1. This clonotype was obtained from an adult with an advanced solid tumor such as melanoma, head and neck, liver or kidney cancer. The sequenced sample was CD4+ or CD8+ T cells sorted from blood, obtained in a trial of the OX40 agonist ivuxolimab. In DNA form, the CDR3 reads TGCGCCAGCAGCCACCGACAGGGTTGGTCCAAAAACATTCAGTACTTC. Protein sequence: CASSHRQGWSKNIQYF.